What follows is one T cell receptor beta chain and its context. Its antigen is still unknown. Base qualities are missing; no much larger clone stands one base away. Its CDR3 holds 14 amino acids, cysteine through phenylalanine. Only the CDR3 DNA is retained, 42 bases long and in frame from the first base. The germline V gene (reference sequence) provides CDR1 LNHDA and CDR2 SQIVND. V sheds 4 bases and J sheds 7 bases, leaving 16 bases between their ends. The entry originates in a study of T-cell memory formation after mild COVID-19 (dated by TCRdb to about 2021). About the full investigation: TCR sequence clusters from the two donors were found to be largely donor specific. In a couple of donors, T-cell clones that expanded and contracted after mild COVID-19 were followed by sequencing TCRalpha and TCRbeta repertoires longitudinally. Two young, previously healthy adult volunteers made up the cohort, one male and one female. Broader findings and caveats from the paper: Only a couple of mild cases were covered in the study, and larger cohorts including severe cases with pre-infection samples were considered necessary. Clones that contracted from day 15 to 85 showed balanced CD4/CD8 phenotypes, whereas a second wave of clones that expanded from day 15 to 37 leaned towards CD4+. Some responding clones were detected in pre-infection memory, suggesting pre-existing cross-reactive memory T cells joined the SARS-CoV-2 response. SARS-CoV-2 specificity was not confirmed for the second-wave clones peaking on day 37. Contracting CD4+ clones turned up mainly in the CM and EM memory subsets, whereas EMRA was where CD8+ clones were enriched.

Data came from an Illumina NovaSeq 6000. TCRalpha and TCRbeta cDNA libraries were constructed by 5'RACE with constant-segment primers, with sample barcodes and unique molecular identifiers being introduced. RNA was extracted from every sample with Trizol reagent. The libraries were amplified in two PCR steps, and the second step added a second sample barcode and Illumina TruSeq adapters. The libraries were sequenced on an Illumina NovaSeq using 2 x 150 bp paired-end reads. Concerning the study's data processing: The reads were demultiplexed and collapsed into UMI-guided consensus sequences using migec v1.2.7. Using mixcr v2.1.11, the UMI consensuses were aligned to TRA and TRB V and J templates and assembled into clonotypes. Clonotypes were classified as expanded or contracted when called significant by both edgeR and NoisET, with noise models trained on biological replicates. For edgeR calls, the cutoffs were a false discovery rate-adjusted p below 0.01 and a log2 fold-change threshold of 1. PCA with hierarchical clustering of max-normalized trajectories of the 1000 most abundant clonotypes was used as exploratory dynamics analysis. Separately sequenced CD4+ and CD8+ repertoires were used to assign the CD4 or CD8 phenotype of responding clones. The public reads were quality trimmed at Q25 with fastp and then assembled into clones with MiXCR by TCRdb, keeping productive beta chains. Merged by CDR3 protein, the rows form single entries marked with the most common genes and DNA. TCRdb assigned the V and J calls; the authors' analysis was not used. This sample comprises some 120,000 distinct CDR3 sequences, approximately 5.9% of them detected only once. The top ten clones comprise roughly 2% of the sample.

Ficoll-Paque density gradient centrifugation was the method used to isolate PBMCs. This chain joins TRBV19 to TRBJ1-2, with a weak D call of TRBD1 (5 bases match). The sequence was collected from an adult woman who had mild COVID-19 (a few samples of this study predate the infection). The sample titles of this study are shuffled in the database, so cell type and time point are left out; the donor was told from shared clones. Sequences were obtained from PBMCs or a T cell subset sorted from them (not recorded which). CDR3 protein: CASSKRGIDSGYTF. The sequenced DNA is TGTGCCAGTAGTAAGCGGGGCATCGATAGTGGCTACACCTTC.